Listed here are 16 T cell receptor beta chains from one sample, sequenced in a study of STAT3 mutations in large granular lymphocyte leukemia. Findings and caveats of the study: In T-cell large granular lymphocyte leukemia, about half of patients showed multiple immunodominant subclonotypes.

These receptors' targets are unknown. Assay: immunoSEQ multiplex PCR; the TCRdb copy retains only in-frame clones and omits some. The sample yields 10,000 to 15,000 clones, 88% seen once. Sequencing used PBMCs. These receptors were taken from a human donor with T large granular lymphocyte leukemia. Some clones in this sample may be carry-over from other donors' samples.

The chain is built from TRBV7-6 and TRBJ2-5, with D perhaps matching TRBD2 (5 bases). The DNA end is a closer match to TRBJ2-7, so the J assignment may be wrong. CDR1 and CDR2 from the germline V gene are SGHVS and FNYEAQ. The length of the CDR3 is 14 residues. The CDR3 bases are TGTGCCAGCAGCCCGACGGACTCATACTACGAGCAGTACTTC. Its protein product is CASSPTDSYYEQYF.

This clone appeared a single time. The chain combines TRBV5-1 with TRBJ2-7, with 10 bases aligning to TRBD2. The CDR3 has 17 residues. Germline-derived CDR1 and CDR2 are SGHRS and YFSETQ. Trimming at V came to 0 bases and at J to 5 bases, leaving 11 bases not matched to a gene. CDR3 loop: CASSLGLAGVKGDEQYF. The CDR3 bases are TGCGCCAGCAGCTTGGGACTAGCGGGCGTAAAGGGGGACGAGCAGTACTTC. Using reference TRBV5-1 and TRBJ2-7 for the parts outside the CDR3, the full variable domain is KAGVTQTPRYLIKTRGQQVTLSCSPISGHRSVSWYQQTPGQGLQFLFEYFSETQRNKGNFPGRFSGRQFSNSRSEMNVSTLELGDSALYLCASSLGLAGVKGDEQYFGPGTRLTVT.

The V call is TRBV10-3, the J call TRBJ2-2; possibly TRBD2 for D (6 bases). The CDR3 consists of 14 residues. Between the trimmed V and J ends, which lost 10 bases and 4 bases, there was a span of 16 bases. Germline V CDR1 and CDR2: ENHRY, SYGVKD. The CDR3 DNA is TGTGCCACCCGGTGGGACGGGGGCACCGGGGAGCTGTTTTTT. The encoded protein is CATRWDGGTGELFF.

The chain combines TRBV6-6 with TRBJ2-5; possibly TRBD2 for D (6 bases). The CDR3 runs 13 residues. Germline lookup yields CDR1 MNHNY and CDR2 SVGAGI (reference sequence). Trimming left V 4 bases short and J 5 bases short, with 11 bases between. The CDR3 region has the DNA TGTGCCAGCAGTTTCCTTAGCGGCGAGACCCAGTACTTC. It translates to CASSFLSGETQYF.

The chain carries TRBV5-4 and TRBJ2-2; 7 bases are shared with TRBD2. Germline V gene lookup returns CDR1 SGHNT and CDR2 YYREEE (reference sequence). The CDR3 loop spans 15 amino acids. V shed 4 bases, J shed 0 bases, and the junction held 3 bases outside the gene matches. CDR3: CASSPGTTNTGELFF. Written as DNA, the CDR3 is TGTGCCAGCAGCCCCGGGACTACGAACACCGGGGAGCTGTTTTTT. Full variable domain (outside the CDR3, taken from reference TRBV5-4 and TRBJ2-2): ETGVTQSPTHLIKTRGQQVTLRCSSQSGHNTVSWYQQALGQGPQFIFQYYREEENGRGNFPPRFSGLQFPNYSSELNVNALELDDSALYLCASSPGTTNTGELFFGEGSRLTVL.

The rearrangement joins TRBV14 to TRBJ2-7; D might be TRBD1 or TRBD2, each matching 6 bases. Germline V gene lookup returns CDR1 SGHDN and CDR2 FVKESK. This CDR3 is built from 15 residues. V lost 0 bases to trimming and J lost 6 bases, with 15 bases between them. Written as DNA, the CDR3 is TGTGCCAGCAGCCAAGAAAGGGGGAAGGGGGGCGAGCAGTACTTC. Translation: CASSQERGKGGEQYF.

The chain recombines TRBV5-4 with TRBJ2-3; no reliable D call. From germline, CDR1 is SGHNT and CDR2 YYREEE (reference sequence). The V end was cut by 4 bases, the J end by 3 bases, with 9 bases between. This CDR3 has 13 residues. The CDR3 region has the DNA TGTGCCAGCAGCCCGGCGAGGACAGATACGCAGTATTTT. It codes for CASSPARTDTQYF. The full variable domain, with the rest looked up from reference TRBV5-4 and TRBJ2-3, is ETGVTQSPTHLIKTRGQQVTLRCSSQSGHNTVSWYQQALGQGPQFIFQYYREEENGRGNFPPRFSGLQFPNYSSELNVNALELDDSALYLCASSPARTDTQYFGPGTRLTVL.

The rearrangement joins TRBV7-8 to TRBJ2-6; D ambiguous. The CDR3 length is 16 residues. Germline V gene sequence: CDR1 SGHVS, CDR2 FQNEAQ. Trimming removed 1 base from V and 3 bases from J, with 10 bases in between. Here the CDR3 reads CASSLEFRSGANVLTF. For the CDR3, the DNA is TGTGCCAGCAGCTTAGAATTCAGAAGTGGGGCCAACGTCCTGACTTTC.

V gene TRBV18 combines with J gene TRBJ1-1, with D unresolved. The CDR3 is 15 amino acids. Germline values: CDR1 KGHSH, CDR2 LQKENI. V dropped 1 base and J dropped 0 bases, with 9 bases sitting between them. The CDR3 nucleotides are TGTGCCAGCTCACCACAGTCTAGCCTGAACACTGAAGCTTTCTTT. It translates to CASSPQSSLNTEAFF. Complete variable domain (other parts from reference TRBV18 and TRBJ1-1): NAGVMQNPRHLVRRRGQEARLRCSPMKGHSHVYWYRQLPEEGLKFMVYLQKENIIDESGMPKERFSAEFPKEGPSILRIQQVVRGDSAAYFCASSPQSSLNTEAFFGQGTRLTVV.

The chain recombines TRBV5-1 with TRBJ1-1; unclear D gene. The CDR3 consists of 13 residues. The germline V and J ends were trimmed by 0 bases and 10 bases, with 13 bases remaining between them. Germline values: CDR1 SGHRS, CDR2 YFSETQ. The CDR3 region is CASSLGQAAGAFF. CDR3 nucleotide sequence: TGCGCCAGCAGCTTGGGGCAGGCCGCGGGAGCTTTCTTT.

This rearrangement joins TRBV6-1 to TRBJ1-2; D unclear. This CDR3 region has 11 residues. The germline V gene has CDR1 MNHNS and CDR2 SASEGT. V lost 1 base and J lost 8, with 5 bases in between. CDR3 residues: CASSEGAGYTF. CDR3 nucleotides: TGTGCCAGCAGTGAAGGCGCGGGCTACACCTTC.

The rearrangement uses TRBV6-1 and TRBJ2-3, with 7 bases matching TRBD1. The ends lost 0 bases at V and 4 bases at J; junction bases unmatched: 4. The germline CDR1 and CDR2 sequences are MNHNS and SASEGT. This CDR3 spans 15 amino acids. This chain's CDR3 is CASSEAGTGADTQYF. The CDR3 bases are TGTGCCAGCAGTGAAGCGGGCACAGGGGCAGATACGCAGTATTTT.

This chain links TRBV7-9 with TRBJ1-1; D may be TRBD1 (5 bases). Trimming shortened V by 4 bases and J by 5 bases, and 17 bases separated the two germline ends. The CDR3 sequence is 15 residues long. CDR1 is SEHNR, CDR2 FQNEAQ, per germline (reference sequence). The CDR3 DNA reads as TGTGCCAGCAGCTATGGGGGGGGGATTTGGACTGAAGCTTTCTTT. This translates into CASSYGGGIWTEAFF. Together with reference TRBV7-9 and TRBJ1-1, the CDR3 gives the full variable domain: DTGVSQNPRHKITKRGQNVTFRCDPISEHNRLYWYRQTLGQGPEFLTYFQNEAQLEKSRLLSDRFSAERPKGSFSTLEIQRTEQGDSAMYLCASSYGGGIWTEAFFGQGTRLTVV.

This chain uses TRBV7-2 with TRBJ1-2, with 7 bases matching TRBD1. The germline CDR1 and CDR2 sequences are SGHTA and FQGNSA. V lost 1 base, J lost 0 bases, and 5 bases stayed unmatched. This CDR3 spans 16 amino acids. In nucleotides, the CDR3 is TGTGCCAGCAGCTTAGTTGGGACAGCAGCTAACTATGGCTACACCTTC. As protein: CASSLVGTAANYGYTF.

This clone was found once. The rearrangement uses TRBV7-9 and TRBJ2-3, with 8 bases lining up with TRBD1. The V gene's germline CDR1 is SEHNR and CDR2 FQNEAQ (reference sequence). V was pared by 4 bases and J by 8 bases, with 5 bases of the junction left unmatched. The CDR3 is 13 amino acids. CDR3 nucleotides: TGTGCCAGCAGCTCCAACACAGGGGGTACGCAGTATTTT. Translated, it gives CASSSNTGGTQYF. Looking up the rest from reference TRBV7-9 and TRBJ2-3 gives the full variable domain: DTGVSQNPRHKITKRGQNVTFRCDPISEHNRLYWYRQTLGQGPEFLTYFQNEAQLEKSRLLSDRFSAERPKGSFSTLEIQRTEQGDSAMYLCASSSNTGGTQYFGPGTRLTVL.

This rearrangement joins TRBV27 to TRBJ1-4; D remains ambiguous. The V gene's germline CDR1 is MNHEY and CDR2 SMNVEV (reference sequence). This CDR3 comprises 13 residues. Trimming pared 0 bases from V and 4 bases from J, leaving 3 bases between. CDR3 sequence reads: CASSLSFNEKLFF. In DNA, the CDR3 is TGTGCCAGCAGTTTATCGTTTAATGAAAAACTGTTTTTT.